This T cell receptor (beta chain) is drawn from a study of blood T cell repertoires in COVID-19. Measured with immunoSEQ multiplex PCR; TCRdb has only the in-frame clones, and not every one. The sample contains 100,000 to 150,000 clones, 70% to 90% of which appear only once. Trimming at V came to 5 bases and at J to 5 bases, leaving 6 bases not matched to a gene. CDR1 and CDR2 (germline): SGHNT, YENEEA. The CDR3 contains 15 residues. This TCR was sampled from a man in his sixties with acute or convalescent COVID-19. The chain carries TRBV11-3 and TRBJ2-1, with 10 bases matching TRBD2. The specimen was peripheral blood. The CDR3 region has the DNA TGTGCCAGCAGCCTCGGGACTAGCGCCAACAATGAGCAGTTCTTC. It translates to CASSLGTSANNEQFF. The full variable domain, with the rest looked up from reference TRBV11-3 and TRBJ2-1, is EAGVVQSPRYKIIEKKQPVAFWCNPISGHNTLYWYLQNLGQGPELLIRYENEEAVDDSQLPKDRFSAERLKGVDSTLKIQPAELGDSAVYLCASSLGTSANNEQFFGPGTRLTVL.